What follows are 16 T cell receptor beta chains derived from one specimen sequenced in a study of cytomegalovirus exposure and HLA in healthy donors. Vbeta (60) and Jbeta (13) primers were used in the PCR. Method: immunoSEQ multiplex PCR; TCRdb's copy keeps in-frame clones and lacks some. This sample has 200,000 or so clones, with 80% found just once. Sequences were obtained from PBMCs. These TCRs come from a man aged 35 to 55 in good health and CMV-seropositive.

The chain has TRBV18 and TRBJ2-6; the match to TRBD1 covers 8 bases. The CDR3 loop spans 16 amino acids. Trimming took 5 bases from V and 9 from J; bases not matched to a gene: 12. CDR1 KGHSH and CDR2 LQKENI come from the germline V gene. This CDR3 is CASSTTQGARNNVLTF. CDR3 in DNA: TGTGCCAGCTCAACAACTCAGGGGGCGCGGAACAACGTCCTGACTTTC.

The chain carries TRBV10-3 and TRBJ1-3; TRBD1 matches at 7 bases. CDR3 size: 13 residues. Germline V gives CDR1 ENHRY, CDR2 SYGVKD. J was trimmed by 4 bases and V by 7 bases; bases with no gene match: 4. The CDR3 nucleotides read TGTGCCATCATTCCGACAGGGGGAAACACCATATATTTT. Translation: CAIIPTGGNTIYF.

The genes are TRBV6-5 and TRBJ2-3; 7 nucleotides line up with TRBD2. This CDR3 is 16 amino acids long. In germline, CDR1 is MNHEY, CDR2 SVGAGI. The V segment lost 4 bases and the J segment 0 bases; nucleotides outside the gene matches: 7. This CDR3 is CASSSELALSTDTQYF. Here the CDR3 DNA reads TGTGCCAGCAGTTCCGAACTAGCGCTTAGCACAGATACGCAGTATTTT.

The J gene is TRBJ2-6, the V gene TRBV18, with 8 bases fitting TRBD1. J lost 2 bases, V lost 5 bases, and 8 bases had no gene match. CDR1 and CDR2 from the germline V gene are KGHSH and LQKENI. The CDR3 length is 17 residues. The CDR3 sequence is CASSSGQGSPGANVLTF. The CDR3 nucleotides read TGTGCCAGCTCAAGCGGACAGGGTAGTCCTGGGGCCAACGTCCTGACTTTC.

The chain has TRBV29-1 and TRBJ1-1; the D gene is possibly TRBD1 (6 bases). CDR1 and CDR2 (germline): SQVTM, ANQGSEA. The CDR3 covers 15 residues. V was shortened by 2 bases and J by 4 bases, with 17 bases between the two germline ends. The CDR3 protein is CSVENRDIRGTEAFF. The CDR3 coding sequence is TGCAGCGTTGAAAACCGGGACATTAGGGGCACTGAAGCTTTCTTT.

The chain carries TRBV5-6 and TRBJ1-2; TRBD1 is a possible D gene (5 bases). Between the trimmed V and J ends, which lost 4 bases and 2 bases, there was a span of 21 bases. The CDR3 has 17 residues. CDR1 is SGHDT, CDR2 YYEEEE, per germline. CDR3: CASSRRPGTGGNYGYTF. The CDR3 DNA sequence: TGTGCCAGCAGCCGCCGACCGGGTACAGGCGGAAACTATGGCTACACCTTC. The variable domain in full, completed from reference TRBV5-6 and TRBJ1-2, reads DAGVTQSPTHLIKTRGQQVTLRCSPKSGHDTVSWYQQALGQGPQFIFQYYEEEERQRGNFPDRFSGHQFPNYSSELNVNALLLGDSALYLCASSRRPGTGGNYGYTFGSGTRLTVV.

The gene calls are TRBV19 and TRBJ1-2; D may be TRBD1 (6 bases). The CDR3 is 12 amino acids. The V end was cut by 7 bases, the J end by 7 bases, with 13 bases between. Germline CDR1 LNHDA, CDR2 SQIVND (reference sequence). In DNA form, the CDR3 reads TGTGCCAGTACCCCAACAGGGAGTGGCTACACCTTC. Protein: CASTPTGSGYTF.

The V gene is TRBV28, the J gene TRBJ2-5; perhaps TRBD1 as D (6 bases). The CDR3 length is 17 residues. Between the trimmed V and J ends, which lost 6 bases and 4 bases, there was a span of 24 bases. Germline CDR1 reads MDHEN; CDR2 reads SYDVKM. CDR3 bases: TGTGCCAGCAGCCGCTTAGCCGGACAGAGGGGCCGAGAGACCCAGTACTTC. Residues: CASSRLAGQRGRETQYF.

The chain recombines TRBV10-2 with TRBJ1-2; 10 nucleotides match TRBD1. With V trimmed by 2 bases and J by 8 bases, 8 bases remained unmatched. This CDR3 region has 15 residues. Germline CDR1 reads WSHSY; CDR2 reads SAAADI. The DNA for the CDR3 is TGCGCCAGCAGTGAGGTCGGGACAGGGGTTGGAGGCTACACCTTC. It translates to CASSEVGTGVGGYTF.

As concerns this clone: The same CDR3 arises from other DNA sequences in this sample as well. The chain has TRBV7-2 and TRBJ2-5; D is possibly TRBD1 (5 bases). From germline, CDR1 is SGHTA and CDR2 FQGNSA. Trimming shortened V by 4 bases and J by 8 bases, and 11 bases separated the two germline ends. This CDR3 has 12 residues. The DNA of the CDR3 is TGTGCCAGCAGCTCAGCTGGGGCTACCCAGTACTTC. Its protein is CASSSAGATQYF. Based on the CDR3 plus reference TRBV7-2 and TRBJ2-5, the full variable domain is GAGVSQSPSNKVTEKGKDVELRCDPISGHTALYWYRQSLGQGLEFLIYFQGNSAPDKSGLPSDRFSAERTGGSVSTLTIQRTQQEDSAVYLCASSSAGATQYFGPGTRLLVL.

This sequence joins TRBV11-2 and TRBJ2-7, with 7 positions matching TRBD1. Germline V lookup: CDR1 SGHAT, CDR2 FQNNGV. V lost 5 bases to trimming and J lost 5 bases; unmatched junction nucleotides: 3. This CDR3 is built from 12 residues. The DNA for the CDR3 is TGTGCCAGCAGCCCACAGGGGAACGAGCAGTACTTC. It translates to CASSPQGNEQYF.

Notes on this clone: The same CDR3 arises from other DNA sequences in this sample as well. The V call is TRBV6-6, the J call TRBJ1-1, with a tentative D call TRBD1 (6 bases). The germline V gene encodes CDR1 MNHNY and CDR2 SVGAGI (reference sequence). The CDR3 totals 15 residues. V lost 5 bases, J lost 1 base, and 14 bases lay in between. The CDR3 here is CASSPRQTGNTEAFF. CDR3 coding DNA: TGTGCCAGCAGTCCGCGCCAGACAGGGAACACTGAAGCTTTCTTT.

The chain carries TRBV7-9 and TRBJ2-5, with D possibly TRBD2 on 7 matching bases. This CDR3 spans 14 amino acids. V was trimmed by 5 bases and J by 4 bases, leaving 14 bases between them. CDR1 SEHNR and CDR2 FQNEAQ come from the germline V gene (reference sequence). CDR3 coding DNA: TGTGCCAGCAGCCCACGGGCGGGGGCAGAGACCCAGTACTTC. It codes for CASSPRAGAETQYF.

The V and J genes are TRBV6-1 and TRBJ2-7, with D unclear. The length of the CDR3 is 14 residues. Germline CDR1 reads MNHNS; CDR2 reads SASEGT. V was pared by 3 bases and J by 0 bases, with 9 bases between. CDR3 coding DNA: TGTGCCAGCAGTGAGCCAGGTTTCTCCTACGAGCAGTACTTC. Its protein is CASSEPGFSYEQYF.

The chain employs TRBV4-1 and TRBJ1-5; TRBD1 matches 7 bases. V shed 0 bases and J 5 bases; nucleotides not matched to a gene: 7. CDR3 length: 16 residues. Germline V lookup: CDR1 MGHRA, CDR2 YSYEKL. The CDR3 sequence is CASSQDVQGGYQPQHF. DNA of the CDR3: TGCGCCAGCAGCCAAGATGTGCAAGGGGGCTATCAGCCCCAGCATTTT.

In its sample, this clone was seen once. V is TRBV6-1 and J is TRBJ2-5, with a weak D call TRBD2 (7 bases). The end of the DNA is better explained by TRBJ2-7, so the J call may be wrong. The CDR3 is 15 amino acids. Germline values: CDR1 MNHNS, CDR2 SASEGT. The DNA of the CDR3 is TGTGCCAGCAGGGATACCACAGGGAGGGTTAACGAGCAGTACTTC. Translating it yields CASRDTTGRVNEQYF.